The 23 T cell receptor beta chains given below trace back to one sample, sequenced in a study of CD4+ T cells in melanoma. Data came from immunoSEQ multiplex PCR; TCRdb stores just in-frame clones and leaves some out. The profile shows some 14,000 clones, roughly 66% of them singletons. The sequenced sample was cells from a culture (not recorded whether cultured in vitro). The receptor set was obtained from a human donor with melanoma.

This clone was observed a handful of times. The V call is TRBV6-5, the J call TRBJ1-1; weak D call: TRBD1 (5 bases). The germline CDR1 and CDR2 sequences are MNHEY and SVGAGI. V was shortened by 6 bases and J by 0 bases, with 8 bases between the two germline ends. The CDR3 length is 13 residues. This CDR3 reads CASRRTMNTEAFF. The CDR3 DNA is TGTGCCAGCAGGCGGACAATGAACACTGAAGCTTTCTTT.

The CDR3 spells CASSSNRVAGTNYGYTF. The CDR3, as DNA: TGTGCCAGCAGCTCGAACAGGGTGGCGGGAACTAACTATGGCTACACCTTC. This rearrangement joins TRBV7-8 to TRBJ1-2; tentatively, D is TRBD1 (6 bases). Per the germline V gene, CDR1 is SGHVS and CDR2 is FQNEAQ. The CDR3 sequence is 17 residues long. Trimming took off 4 bases at V and 0 bases at J, with 18 bases between the two ends.

This clone was detected a few times. The chain links TRBV6-5 to TRBJ2-7; 7 bases agree with TRBD2. Germline V gene sequence: CDR1 MNHEY, CDR2 SVGAGI. The CDR3 is 15 residues long. The V gene end was trimmed by 0 bases and the J gene end by 6 bases; junction bases not matched to a gene: 8. CDR3 DNA sequence: TGTGCCAGCAGTTACTCAAGCGGGGTTTCCCCCGAGCAGTACTTC. Protein sequence: CASSYSSGVSPEQYF.

In this sample, this clone turned up once. The genes are TRBV2 and TRBJ2-5; 12 bases are a match to TRBD2. Germline lookup yields CDR1 SNHLY and CDR2 FYNNEI. Trimming cost V 8 bases and J 5 bases; bases outside gene matches: 12. This CDR3 contains 16 residues. In DNA form, the CDR3 reads TGTGCCAGCCGGCTAGCGGGGGGGGCCGGTAGGGAGACCCAGTACTTC. Residues: CASRLAGGAGRETQYF.

The gene calls are TRBV6-1 and TRBJ2-1; no clear D gene. CDR3 length: 12 residues. CDR1 and CDR2 (germline): MNHNS, SASEGT. V was clipped by 2 bases and J by 6 bases, with 5 bases between them. This CDR3 reads CASSEYRNEQFF. CDR3 in DNA: TGTGCCAGCAGTGAATACCGCAATGAGCAGTTCTTC.

The chain recombines TRBV18 with TRBJ1-2; maybe TRBD1 (6 bases). The germline V gene encodes CDR1 KGHSH and CDR2 LQKENI. The ends were cut back, 0 bases at V and 4 bases at J, with 15 bases in the middle. The CDR3 extends over 16 amino acids. The CDR3 DNA follows: TGTGCCAGCTCACCACCACGGCGCGGGGACACCTATGGCTACACCTTC. Translating it yields CASSPPRRGDTYGYTF.

The rearrangement uses TRBV7-2 and TRBJ2-7; TRBD2 agrees at 10 bases. From germline, CDR1 is SGHTA and CDR2 FQGNSA. Losses at the gene ends were 4 bases for V and 3 bases for J; bases not matched to a gene: 6. There are 15 residues in the CDR3. The CDR3 loop reads CASSSAGTSVYEQYF. In DNA form, the CDR3 reads TGTGCCAGCAGCTCCGCCGGGACTAGCGTCTACGAGCAGTACTTC.

The rearrangement joins TRBV5-5 to TRBJ1-2; TRBD1 matches at 12 bases. The CDR3 is made up of 19 amino acids. Germline lookup yields CDR1 SGHKS and CDR2 YYEKEE (reference sequence). The V and J ends lost 0 bases and 8 bases, in that order; junction bases with no gene match: 17. The CDR3 coding sequence is TGTGCCAGCAGCTTGGCCGCTCCGGGGACAGGGGGCGCGAGTTGGGGCTACACCTTC. Amino acids: CASSLAAPGTGGASWGYTF.

The J gene is TRBJ2-3, the V gene TRBV5-4, with a weak D call TRBD2 (5 bases). The V end was cut by 5 bases, the J end by 2 bases, with 12 bases between. Germline V lookup: CDR1 SGHNT, CDR2 YYREEE (reference sequence). This CDR3 region has 14 residues. The CDR3, as DNA: TGTGCCAGCAGTTCGGACTTCAACACAGATACGCAGTATTTT. It yields the protein CASSSDFNTDTQYF.

The table lists this clone with a few counts. This chain connects TRBV7-9 to TRBJ1-6; D gene uncertain. Looked up from germline, CDR1 is SEHNR and CDR2 is FQNEAQ (reference sequence). With 4 bases removed from V and 5 bases from J, the gap between germline ends came to 3 bases. This CDR3 contains 12 residues. The CDR3 loop is CASSYNNSPLHF. The CDR3 DNA reads as TGTGCCAGCAGCTACAATAATTCACCCCTCCACTTT.

There are a few counts of this clone. The chain couples TRBV9 to TRBJ2-7; no definite D call. CDR1 is SGDLS, CDR2 YYNGEE, per germline. V dropped 0 bases and J dropped 6 bases, with 10 bases sitting between them. CDR3 length: 13 residues. The CDR3 loop reads CASSVAISSEQYF. The CDR3 DNA is TGTGCCAGCAGCGTAGCAATATCGTCCGAGCAGTACTTC. Supplemented by reference TRBV9 and TRBJ2-7, the full variable domain reads DSGVTQTPKHLITATGQRVTLRCSPRSGDLSVYWYQQSLDQGLQFLIQYYNGEERAKGNILERFSAQQFPDLHSELNLSSLELGDSALYFCASSVAISSEQYFGPGTRLTVT.

The chain is built from TRBV4-1 and TRBJ2-2; D is uncertain. CDR3 size: 15 residues. CDR1 MGHRA and CDR2 YSYEKL come from the germline V gene. Trimming stripped 4 bases from V and 0 bases from J, with 9 bases between. CDR3 nucleotide sequence: TGCGCCAGCAGCCTTAGGGCGGCGAACACCGGGGAGCTGTTTTTT. This encodes CASSLRAANTGELFF.

This clone was counted between two and nine times. The chain is built from TRBV18 and TRBJ1-1; D remains ambiguous. The V and J ends lost 1 base and 0 bases respectively, with 9 bases between them. This CDR3 spans 15 amino acids. Germline V gene sequence: CDR1 KGHSH, CDR2 LQKENI. The CDR3 loop is CASSPLGRMNTEAFF. The CDR3 DNA follows: TGTGCCAGCTCACCACTCGGTCGTATGAACACTGAAGCTTTCTTT.

V and J are TRBV5-1 and TRBJ2-7, with 8 bases fitting TRBD2. From germline, CDR1 is SGHRS and CDR2 YFSETQ. The junction had 11 bases not matched to a gene; V was cut back by 0 bases and J by 3 bases. The CDR3 covers 17 residues. CDR3 sequence reads: CASSLVPGGAADYEQYF. The CDR3 DNA is TGCGCCAGCAGCTTGGTGCCCGGGGGGGCAGCGGACTACGAGCAGTACTTC.

In this sample, this clone turned up once. V gene TRBV7-2 combines with J gene TRBJ2-3; no firm D call. The CDR3 spans 14 residues. The V gene lost 5 bases and the J gene lost 0 bases, with 9 bases spanning the gap. The V gene's germline CDR1 is SGHTA and CDR2 FQGNSA. The CDR3 bases are TGTGCCAGCAGCGTGACCACTAGCACAGATACGCAGTATTTT. It encodes CASSVTTSTDTQYF.

This clone was observed a handful of times. The chain recombines TRBV5-4 with TRBJ1-2; perhaps TRBD1 as D (5 bases). V lost 4 bases and J 0 bases, leaving 19 bases between the germline ends. Germline CDR1 is SGHNT and CDR2 is YYREEE (reference sequence). The CDR3 length is 17 residues. CDR3 nucleotide sequence: TGTGCCAGCAGCACCCTACGGAACAGGTCCCCTAACTATGGCTACACCTTC. Protein product: CASSTLRNRSPNYGYTF.

This rearrangement joins TRBV2 to TRBJ1-4, with D unresolved. Germline V gene data show CDR1 as SNHLY and CDR2 as FYNNEI. Trimming shortened V by 2 bases and J by 5 bases, and 9 bases separated the two germline ends. The CDR3 runs 14 residues. The CDR3 nucleotides read TGTGCCAGCAGTGAATTCGGAACGAATGAAAAACTGTTTTTT. Its translation: CASSEFGTNEKLFF. The full variable domain, completed using reference TRBV2 and TRBJ1-4, is EPEVTQTPSHQVTQMGQEVILRCVPISNHLYFYWYRQILGQKVEFLVSFYNNEISEKSEIFDDQFSVERPDGSNFTLKIRSTKLEDSAMYFCASSEFGTNEKLFFGSGTQLSVL.

J is TRBJ2-3 and V is TRBV6-1, with D tentatively TRBD2 (6 bases). Trimming left V 1 base short and J 1 base short, with 9 bases between. This CDR3 spans 15 amino acids. Germline V gene sequence: CDR1 MNHNS, CDR2 SASEGT. The CDR3 DNA sequence: TGTGCCAGCAGTGAAGGCGGGGTCGGCACAGATACGCAGTATTTT. It translates to CASSEGGVGTDTQYF.

This clone is medium-sized. This chain joins TRBV25-1 and TRBJ1-2, with 8 bases that match TRBD1. The CDR3 runs to 13 residues. Germline CDR1 is MGHDK and CDR2 is SYGVNS. The V gene end was trimmed by 8 bases and the J gene end by 4 bases; junction bases not matched to a gene: 6. The DNA for the CDR3 is TGTGCCAGCGCGAGGACAGGGATCTATGGCTACACCTTC. This gives the protein CASARTGIYGYTF.

The CDR3 DNA sequence: TGTGCCTGGAGTGGGGGCTCCTACGAGCAGTACTTC. This gives the protein CAWSGGSYEQYF. The V and J genes are TRBV30 and TRBJ2-7, with D unresolved. The ends were cut back, 1 base at V and 0 bases at J, with 4 bases in the middle. Germline loops: CDR1 GTSNPN, CDR2 SVGIG (reference sequence). The CDR3 is 12 residues long.

This clone was detected only a few times. The rearrangement uses TRBV6-5 and TRBJ2-2, with unresolved D. The CDR3 sequence is 13 residues long. In germline, CDR1 is MNHEY, CDR2 SVGAGI. V was shortened by 2 bases and J by 7 bases, with 8 bases between the two germline ends. The CDR3 protein is CASSYDGNGELFF. CDR3 nucleotide sequence: TGTGCCAGCAGTTACGACGGAAACGGGGAGCTGTTTTTT.

The CDR3 nucleotides read TGTGCCAGCAGCTCCCTGGCAGGGTGGTCCTACGAGCAGTACTTC. The encoded protein is CASSSLAGWSYEQYF. The chain combines TRBV7-2 with TRBJ2-7, with D possibly being TRBD1 (5 bases). The V gene's germline CDR1 is SGHTA and CDR2 FQGNSA. Trimming removed 4 bases from V and 1 base from J, with 14 bases in between. CDR3 length: 15 residues. The full variable domain, completed using reference TRBV7-2 and TRBJ2-7, is GAGVSQSPSNKVTEKGKDVELRCDPISGHTALYWYRQSLGQGLEFLIYFQGNSAPDKSGLPSDRFSAERTGGSVSTLTIQRTQQEDSAVYLCASSSLAGWSYEQYFGPGTRLTVT.

The chain couples TRBV15 to TRBJ1-1, with D possibly being TRBD1 (6 bases). Trimming stripped 7 bases from V and 1 base from J, with 10 bases between. CDR3 length: 13 residues. Germline V lookup: CDR1 LNHNV, CDR2 YYDKDF (reference sequence). CDR3 in amino acids: CATTLDRNTEAFF. CDR3 nucleotides: TGTGCCACCACCCTGGACAGGAACACTGAAGCTTTCTTT.